The TCR beta chain described here comes from a study of read filtering for tumor transcriptome and immune sequencing. Study at large: RNA-seq yielded only roughly 75 to 1,300 TCR reads, IR-seq about 4 to 10.27 million.

In germline, CDR1 is SQVTM, CDR2 ANQGSEA. The V and J ends lost 5 bases and 8 bases respectively, with 19 bases between them. The CDR3 consists of 14 residues. The study, taken as a whole, reports: This fraction held mixed bone marrow immune cells after CD138-negative sorting. Compared with RNA-seq, IR-seq gave much higher clonotype depth and reliability.

There are a few counts of this clonotype. Its antigen is undetermined. From 300 to 400 ng of RNA, a library with molecular barcoded alpha/delta and beta/gamma adaptors was made. TCRdb processed the reads anew with MiXCR; each CDR3 protein has one entry. This sample carries roughly 130,000 distinct CDR3 sequences, under 15% of them seen once, and the ten largest clones take approximately 9.9%. This sequence joins TRBV29-1 and TRBJ2-1; D gene ambiguous. This receptor was taken from a donor aged 40 or older with multiple myeloma. The sample was a population of CD138-negative cells sorted from bone marrow. The CDR3 DNA sequence: TGCAGCGTTCATTCGCAGTGGCAGGCGGATGAGCAGTTCTTC. This translates into CSVHSQWQADEQFF.